The 30 T cell receptor beta chains below come from one sample, sequenced in a study of vaccination effects on CD4 cells after COVID-19. The method was immunoSEQ multiplex PCR; TCRdb's version includes in-frame clones alone and lacks a portion of them. The sample consists of tens of thousands of clones, approximately 79% of them appearing once. Before any sequencing was done, the ViraFEST assay used viral peptide pools to expand antigen-specific CD4+ T cells. Subsequent to about 10 days of culture, CD4+ T cells were isolated. None of these healthy vaccinees had been infected with SARS-CoV-2 before vaccination. No antigens are known for them. The sequencing here drew on CD4+ T cells from PBMCs cultured with HCoV-NL63 spike peptides, taken before COVID-19 vaccination. The receptors were gathered from a human donor who received a COVID-19 vaccine.

The V gene is TRBV6-6, the J gene TRBJ1-5, with D possibly being TRBD1 (6 bases). CDR1 is MNHNY, CDR2 SVGAGI, per germline (reference sequence). Trimming shortened V by 7 bases and J by 0 bases, and 10 bases separated the two germline ends. CDR3 length: 14 amino acids. The CDR3 DNA reads TGTGCCAGCAAGAGGGACATTAGCAATCAGCCCCAGCATTTT. It is translated as CASKRDISNQPQHF.

The chain has TRBV3-1 (or the pseudogene TRBV3-2) and TRBJ1-1; TRBD1 matches 9 bases. V lost 4 bases to trimming and J lost 3 bases; unmatched junction nucleotides: 3. This CDR3 region has 14 residues. Germline V lookup: CDR1 LGHDT, CDR2 YNNKEL (reference sequence). In DNA form, the CDR3 reads TGTGCCAGCAGCCCGGGACAGGGAGACACTGAAGCTTTCTTT. It encodes CASSPGQGDTEAFF.

V gene TRBV5-1 combines with J gene TRBJ2-7; 10 bases are shared with TRBD2. This CDR3 has 15 amino acids. Germline V lookup: CDR1 SGHRS, CDR2 YFSETQ. V lost 4 bases and J lost 3; bases outside the gene matches: 7. CDR3 nucleotides: TGCGCCAGCAGCCTTACTAGCGGGGCCTACTACGAGCAGTACGTC. Its protein product is CASSLTSGAYYEQYV.

This clone was picked up a small number of times. This chain links TRBV24-1 with TRBJ1-2; 7 nucleotides agree with TRBD1. Germline loops: CDR1 KGHDR, CDR2 SFDVKD. CDR3 length: 16 amino acids. Trimming removed 2 bases from V and 0 bases from J; junction bases left unmatched: 5. Here the CDR3 reads CATSDSQGRANYGYTF. The CDR3 nucleotides read TGTGCCACCAGTGATTCACAGGGGCGAGCTAACTATGGCTACACCTTC.

The count of this clone is one. This chain connects TRBV25-1 to TRBJ2-5; D tentatively reads TRBD1 or TRBD2 (6 bases each). Trimming took 7 bases from V and 3 from J, leaving 12 bases between them. CDR1 is MGHDK, CDR2 SYGVNS, per germline. The CDR3 is 13 residues long. The CDR3 bases are TGTGCCAGCACTAGAGGGGGGAAAGAGACCCAGTACTTC. Translated: CASTRGGKETQYF.

This sequence joins TRBV3-1 (or the pseudogene TRBV3-2) and TRBJ1-5; 12 nucleotides match TRBD1. Germline CDR1 is LGHDT and CDR2 is YNNKEL (reference sequence). The CDR3 is 18 amino acids. Unmatched junction bases numbered 11, after V lost 2 bases and J lost 6 bases. CDR3 sequence: CASSQTGTGGWSSQPQHF. The CDR3, as DNA: TGTGCCAGCAGCCAAACCGGGACAGGGGGCTGGAGTAGTCAGCCCCAGCATTTT.

This clone has more than one count but fewer than ten. The chain joins TRBV3-1 (or the pseudogene TRBV3-2) to TRBJ1-1; no definite D call. Trimming took 0 bases from V and 5 from J, leaving 10 bases between them. The germline V gene encodes CDR1 LGHDT and CDR2 YNNKEL (reference sequence). The CDR3 totals 14 residues. CDR3 sequence (DNA): TGTGCCAGCAGCCAAGAGCCCAATTGGACTGAAGCTTTCTTT. This codes for CASSQEPNWTEAFF.

The V gene is TRBV7-2, the J gene TRBJ1-1, with D tentatively TRBD1 (6 bases). The CDR3 spans 15 residues. V lost 3 bases to trimming and J lost 4 bases, with 15 bases between them. CDR1 and CDR2 from the germline V gene are SGHTA and FQGNSA. CDR3 residues: CASSLAGVRSTEAFF. The DNA for the CDR3 is TGTGCCAGCAGCTTGGCAGGGGTCCGCAGCACTGAAGCTTTCTTT.

V gene TRBV5-1 combines with J gene TRBJ1-3; perhaps TRBD1 as D (5 bases). Trimming pared 4 bases from V and 7 bases from J, leaving 18 bases between. The germline V gene has CDR1 SGHRS and CDR2 YFSETQ. The CDR3 has 15 residues. CDR3 sequence reads: CASSQGRSRENTIYF. Written as DNA, the CDR3 is TGCGCCAGCAGCCAGGGACGCTCTAGAGAGAACACCATATATTTT.

This sequence joins TRBV10-1 and TRBJ2-5; the match to TRBD2 covers 12 bases. V shed 4 bases, J shed 5 bases, and the junction held 5 bases outside the gene matches. This CDR3 comprises 15 residues. Germline loops: CDR1 WNHNN, CDR2 SYGVQD (reference sequence). The CDR3: CASSASGGAGETQYF. CDR3 nucleotide sequence: TGCGCCAGCAGTGCTAGCGGGGGGGCCGGTGAGACCCAGTACTTC.

The chain employs TRBV9 and TRBJ1-2; D not certain. This CDR3 comprises 15 residues. Germline-derived CDR1 and CDR2 are SGDLS and YYNGEE. Between the trimmed V and J ends, which lost 4 bases and 2 bases, there was a span of 15 bases. The CDR3 bases are TGTGCCAGCAGCCCCACGGACGGCCGGAACTATGGCTACACCTTC. This translates into CASSPTDGRNYGYTF. The complete variable domain, with remaining parts taken from reference TRBV9 and TRBJ1-2, reads DSGVTQTPKHLITATGQRVTLRCSPRSGDLSVYWYQQSLDQGLQFLIQYYNGEERAKGNILERFSAQQFPDLHSELNLSSLELGDSALYFCASSPTDGRNYGYTFGSGTRLTVV.

The chain uses TRBV19 and TRBJ1-1, with TRBD1 as a possible D gene (5 bases). CDR1 is LNHDA and CDR2 is SQIVND in the germline V gene (reference sequence). V lost 5 bases and J lost 1, with 11 bases in between. The CDR3 totals 14 residues. The CDR3 DNA follows: TGTGCCAGTAGTTCTTCCAGGGAGAACACTGAAGCTTTCTTT. Translation: CASSSSRENTEAFF.

This clone was seen once. Distinct nucleotide sequences in the sample also encode this CDR3. In DNA form, the CDR3 reads TGCGCCAGCAGCTTGACAGGGGGCACTGAAGCTTTCTTT. Its protein product is CASSLTGGTEAFF. V and J are TRBV5-1 and TRBJ1-1; 8 nucleotides align to TRBD1. The germline CDR1 and CDR2 sequences are SGHRS and YFSETQ. V shed 1 base and J 4 bases; nucleotides not matched to a gene: 0. The CDR3 has 13 amino acids.

The chain is built from TRBV7-2 and TRBJ1-5; no clear D. Trimming removed 4 bases at V and 7 bases at J, with 8 bases between. Germline-derived CDR1 and CDR2 are SGHTA and FQGNSA. The CDR3 length is 12 residues. CDR3 coding DNA: TGTGCCAGCAGCTCTCCCAACCAGCCCCAGCATTTT. Translated, it gives CASSSPNQPQHF.

The V and J genes are TRBV19 and TRBJ1-2; D ambiguous. The CDR3 is 12 residues long. Germline lookup yields CDR1 LNHDA and CDR2 SQIVND (reference sequence). The V end was cut by 3 bases, the J end by 6 bases, with 8 bases between. DNA for the CDR3: TGTGCCAGTAGTATGAGAGTCGATGGCTACACCTTC. Translation: CASSMRVDGYTF. The full variable domain, its missing parts supplied by reference TRBV19 and TRBJ1-2, is DGGITQSPKYLFRKEGQNVTLSCEQNLNHDAMYWYRQDPGQGLRLIYYSQIVNDFQKGDIAEGYSVSREKKESFPLTVTSAQKNPTAFYLCASSMRVDGYTFGSGTRLTVV.

This sequence joins TRBV6-6 and TRBJ1-5; D gene unclear. Per the germline V gene, CDR1 is MNHNY and CDR2 is SVGAGI (reference sequence). The length of the CDR3 is 14 residues. V was shortened by 6 bases and J by 2 bases, with 11 bases between the two germline ends. CDR3 sequence reads: CASRQSWGNQPQHF. The CDR3 DNA follows: TGTGCCAGCAGACAGTCCTGGGGCAATCAGCCCCAGCATTTT.

The genes are TRBV6-1 and TRBJ2-4; D unresolved. The CDR3 is 12 residues long. Looked up from germline, CDR1 is MNHNS and CDR2 is SASEGT. Trimming shortened V by 0 bases and J by 3 bases, and 0 bases separated the two germline ends. The CDR3 loop is CASSEAKNIQYF. CDR3 bases: TGTGCCAGCAGTGAAGCCAAAAACATTCAGTACTTC.

The rearrangement uses TRBV7-2 and TRBJ2-5; the D gene is possibly TRBD2 (6 bases). Trimming left V 1 base short and J 2 bases short, with 17 bases between. This CDR3 has 17 amino acids. CDR1 is SGHTA and CDR2 is FQGNSA in the germline V gene. The CDR3 DNA sequence: TGTGCCAGCAGCTTAGTTCCCCGGTTTAGCGGACAAGAGACCCAGTACTTC. This translates into CASSLVPRFSGQETQYF.

Here the CDR3 DNA reads TGCGCCAGCAGCTTGGAACTCCCGGGAACCGGGGAGCTGTTTTTT. Encoded protein: CASSLELPGTGELFF. The chain links TRBV5-1 to TRBJ2-2, with D possibly TRBD2 on 5 matching bases. Germline loops: CDR1 SGHRS, CDR2 YFSETQ. The CDR3 runs 15 residues. The ends were cut back, 0 bases at V and 5 bases at J, with 11 bases in the middle.

V gene TRBV7-9 combines with J gene TRBJ2-7, with 8 positions matching TRBD1. Germline V gene lookup returns CDR1 SEHNR and CDR2 FQNEAQ (reference sequence). This CDR3 is 12 amino acids long. With V trimmed by 5 bases and J by 8 bases, 5 bases remained unmatched. CDR3 bases: TGTGCCAGCAGCATTGGACAGGGTAAGCAGTACGTC. It is translated as CASSIGQGKQYV.

The chain couples TRBV9 to TRBJ1-6, with D possibly matching TRBD1 (5 bases). The CDR3 consists of 18 residues. In germline, CDR1 is SGDLS, CDR2 YYNGEE. Trimming shortened V by 4 bases and J by 0 bases, and 17 bases separated the two germline ends. As DNA, the CDR3 is TGTGCCAGCAGCCCCGGCGCGGGGGACCACTCCTATAATTCACCCCTCCACTTT. It codes for CASSPGAGDHSYNSPLHF.

This clone was seen a handful of times. V gene TRBV2 combines with J gene TRBJ1-5; D unclear. From germline, CDR1 is SNHLY and CDR2 FYNNEI. CDR3 size: 15 residues. V lost 3 bases, J lost 2 bases, and 11 bases lay in between. The CDR3 sequence: CASSEDGKGNQPQHF. CDR3 nucleotides: TGTGCCAGCAGTGAGGATGGGAAGGGCAATCAGCCCCAGCATTTT. Combining the CDR3 with reference TRBV2 and TRBJ1-5 gives the whole variable domain EPEVTQTPSHQVTQMGQEVILRCVPISNHLYFYWYRQILGQKVEFLVSFYNNEISEKSEIFDDQFSVERPDGSNFTLKIRSTKLEDSAMYFCASSEDGKGNQPQHFGDGTRLSIL.

This clone was detected a few times. The chain carries TRBV7-9 and TRBJ2-3; D possibly corresponds to TRBD2 (5 bases). V lost 5 bases, J lost 1 base, and 13 bases lay in between. Germline CDR1 and CDR2: SEHNR and FQNEAQ (reference sequence). The CDR3 runs 15 residues. This CDR3 is CASSPSGLRTDTQYF. In nucleotides, the CDR3 is TGTGCCAGCAGCCCCTCCGGACTCCGCACAGATACGCAGTATTTT.

The chain has TRBV28 and TRBJ1-3; 7 nucleotides agree with TRBD1. CDR3 length equals 16 residues. The V gene end was trimmed by 4 bases and the J gene end by 1 base; junction bases not matched to a gene: 7. CDR1 is MDHEN, CDR2 SYDVKM, per germline. Here the CDR3 DNA reads TGTGCCAGCAGTTCCCGGGACAGATCATCTGGAAACACCATATATTTT. Protein: CASSSRDRSSGNTIYF.

The V call is TRBV16, the J call TRBJ2-5; weak D call: TRBD2 (5 bases). V was pared by 0 bases and J by 5 bases, with 10 bases between. The CDR3 consists of 14 residues. Germline CDR1 reads KGHSY; CDR2 reads FQNENV. CDR3 protein: CASSQSNSGETQYF. The CDR3 nucleotides read TGTGCCAGCAGCCAATCGAACTCGGGGGAGACCCAGTACTTC. Complete variable domain (other parts from reference TRBV16 and TRBJ2-5): GEEVAQTPKHLVRGEGQKAKLYCAPIKGHSYVFWYQQVLKNEFKFLISFQNENVFDETGMPKERFSAKCLPNSPCSLEIQATKLEDSAVYFCASSQSNSGETQYFGPGTRLLVL.

Concerning this clone itself: One end of the junction is discordant with germline, which a read error may explain. The rearrangement uses TRBV18 and TRBJ2-3, with 10 positions matching TRBD1. The CDR3 runs to 18 residues. Looked up from germline, CDR1 is KGHSH and CDR2 is LQKENI. CDR3 residues: CASSPRWTGGSEVDTQYF. As DNA, the CDR3 is TGTGCCAGCTCCCCACGTTGGACAGGGGGAAGCGAGGTAGATACGCAGTATTTT.

This clone was seen a few times. The chain carries TRBV7-3 and TRBJ2-1; D is possibly TRBD1 (6 bases). Trimming took 4 bases from V and 9 from J, leaving 13 bases between them. The germline gives CDR1 SGHTA, CDR2 FQGTGA. CDR3 length equals 13 residues. CDR3 residues: CASSSQGFGEQFF. CDR3 sequence (DNA): TGTGCCAGCAGCTCTCAGGGGTTCGGTGAGCAGTTCTTC.

This clone turned up a few times. The rearrangement joins TRBV6-2 or TRBV6-3 to TRBJ2-2; D is possibly TRBD1 or TRBD2 (5 bases each). The CDR3 sequence is 16 residues long. V was pared by 2 bases and J by 6 bases, with 16 bases between. Germline V gives CDR1 MNHEY, CDR2 SVGEGT. This CDR3 reads CASSYRGPPLAGELFF. Here the CDR3 DNA reads TGTGCCAGCAGTTACAGGGGACCCCCTTTGGCCGGGGAGCTGTTTTTT.

The V call is TRBV24-1, the J call TRBJ2-1; D gene unclear. Deletions cut 5 bases from V and 0 bases from J, with 13 bases between. The CDR3 covers 16 residues. Germline-derived CDR1 and CDR2 are KGHDR and SFDVKD. The CDR3 loop is CATSVGQPSSYNEQFF. The CDR3 DNA is TGTGCCACCAGTGTTGGGCAGCCGAGCTCCTACAATGAGCAGTTCTTC.

CDR3 in DNA: TGTGCCAGCAGCCTCGGCCCCAGGGAATACTATGGCTACACCTTC. Protein sequence: CASSLGPREYYGYTF. V usage is TRBV3-1 (or the pseudogene TRBV3-2) and J usage is TRBJ1-2; the D gene is possibly TRBD1 (5 bases). Germline CDR1 is LGHDT and CDR2 is YNNKEL (reference sequence). The V and J ends lost 4 bases and 3 bases respectively, with 15 bases between them. CDR3 length: 15 amino acids.